This record covers a single TCR beta chain. What it recognizes is unknown. CDR3 length: 16 residues. Germline V lookup: CDR1 SGDLS, CDR2 YYNGEE. The junction had 8 bases not matched to a gene; V was cut back by 2 bases and J by 1 base. The record originates from a study of T cell repertoires in cytomegalovirus infection. Turning to the study itself: Matching HLA type, along with CMV infection, was indicated by public TCR beta signatures. General study findings and limits: CMV carriers having the relevant HLA were flagged by cumulative public TCR beta family frequency. The ex vivo response was dominated by HLA-C-restricted CMV-specific TCR beta clonotypes.

TCRdb recomputed calls from the reads with MiXCR, one row per CDR3 protein. The data hold about 770,000 distinct CDR3 sequences, with under 35% observed a single time. Source: cultured CD8+ T cells from PBMCs, taken from culture after CMV antigen stimulation. The clonotype comes from a human donor in good health (CMV status not recorded). Some clones in this sample may be carry-over from other donors' samples. J is TRBJ2-7 and V is TRBV9; 8 nucleotides align to TRBD1. The CDR3, as DNA: TGTGCCAGCAGCGTCGAACCGGGACAGGCATCCTACGAGCAGTACTTC. This translates into CASSVEPGQASYEQYF.